Listed below are T cell receptor beta chains from one sample, sequenced in a study of T cells in Graves' hyperthyroidism and ophthalmopathy. A single record per CDR3 protein comes from TCRdb applying MiXCR to the multiplex PCR reads. The repertoire consists of about 400,000 distinct CDR3 sequences, with 15% to 17% occurring once and the leading ten covering 13% to 15%. The material sequenced was blood. Receptors originate from a young woman with Graves' hyperthyroidism. Both conserved end residues are part of each CDR3. D genes are given only for firm matches. Size values are once, few and many counts, or a class for expanded clones, and some rows have none.

v_call: TRBV27
j_call: TRBJ2-7
d_call: .
clone_size: few
cdr3_aa: CASSPSREYRQYF
cdr3_nt: TGTGCCAGCAGCCCTTCCCGCGAGTACAGGCAGTACTTC

v_call: TRBV19
j_call: TRBJ2-1
d_call: TRBD2
clone_size: .
cdr3_aa: CASSIAGGRDSYNEQFF
cdr3_nt: TGTGCCAGTAGTATAGCGGGCGGGAGAGACTCCTACAATGAGCAGTTCTTC

v_call: TRBV6-2/TRBV6-3
j_call: TRBJ2-1
d_call: .
clone_size: .
cdr3_aa: CASSYDDDNEQFF
cdr3_nt: TGTGCCAGCAGTTACGATGATGACAATGAGCAGTTCTTC

v_call: TRBV20-1
j_call: TRBJ1-3
d_call: .
clone_size: .
cdr3_aa: CSASMGVHDGNTIYF
cdr3_nt: TGCAGTGCTAGTATGGGGGTCCACGACGGAAACACCATATATTTT

v_call: TRBV20-1
j_call: TRBJ2-5
d_call: TRBD1
clone_size: many
cdr3_aa: CSARVTGTGVTETQYF
cdr3_nt: TGCAGTGCTAGAGTGACGGGGACAGGGGTGACGGAGACCCAGTACTTC

v_call: TRBV27
j_call: TRBJ1-4
d_call: .
clone_size: .
cdr3_aa: CASSSFLRGESGKLFF
cdr3_nt: TGTGCCAGCAGTTCCTTCCTGAGAGGGGAATCTGGGAAACTGTTTTTT

v_call: TRBV4-3
j_call: TRBJ1-4
d_call: TRBD1
clone_size: .
cdr3_aa: CASSQDLKGGPTNEKLFF
cdr3_nt: TGCGCCAGCAGCCAAGATCTGAAAGGGGGCCCTACTAATGAAAAACTGTTTTTT

v_call: TRBV6-1
j_call: TRBJ2-1
d_call: TRBD1
clone_size: few
cdr3_aa: CASGTGGPYEQFF
cdr3_nt: TGTGCCAGCGGGACAGGGGGCCCGTATGAGCAGTTCTTC

v_call: TRBV7-6
j_call: TRBJ2-3
d_call: .
clone_size: .
cdr3_aa: CASSLGGTTDTQYF
cdr3_nt: TGTGCCAGCAGCTTAGGGGGGACCACAGATACGCAGTATTTT

v_call: TRBV18
j_call: TRBJ1-1
d_call: .
clone_size: many
cdr3_aa: CASSPLEGGEAFF
cdr3_nt: TGTGCCAGCTCACCACTGGAAGGGGGGGAGGCTTTCTTT

v_call: TRBV2
j_call: TRBJ2-1
d_call: .
clone_size: many
cdr3_aa: CASSETGTPYNEQFF
cdr3_nt: TGTGCCAGCAGTGAAACGGGGACACCTTACAATGAGCAGTTCTTC

v_call: TRBV20-1
j_call: TRBJ2-5
d_call: .
clone_size: .
cdr3_aa: CSVSEGVQETQYF
cdr3_nt: TGCAGTGTTTCAGAGGGTGTTCAAGAGACCCAGTACTTC

v_call: TRBV6-1
j_call: TRBJ1-1
d_call: .
clone_size: many
cdr3_aa: CASSKTGADTEAFF
cdr3_nt: TGTGCCAGCAGTAAGACGGGGGCCGACACTGAAGCTTTCTTT

v_call: TRBV5-1
j_call: TRBJ2-7
d_call: .
clone_size: few
cdr3_aa: CASHLGRTDSYEQYF
cdr3_nt: TGCGCCAGCCACTTAGGTAGGACAGACTCCTACGAGCAGTACTTC

v_call: TRBV19
j_call: TRBJ1-5
d_call: .
clone_size: few
cdr3_aa: CASSPPGGGWGQPQHF
cdr3_nt: TGTGCCAGTAGTCCCCCGGGGGGGGGCTGGGGTCAGCCCCAGCATTTT

v_call: TRBV10-3
j_call: TRBJ2-1
d_call: .
clone_size: few
cdr3_aa: CAISAGTGSYNEQFF
cdr3_nt: TGTGCCATCAGCGCCGGGACTGGCTCCTACAATGAGCAGTTCTTC

v_call: TRBV28
j_call: TRBJ2-1
d_call: TRBD2
clone_size: many
cdr3_aa: CASSLSSGRWNEQFF
cdr3_nt: TGTGCCAGCAGTTTAAGTAGCGGGAGATGGAATGAGCAGTTCTTC

v_call: TRBV5-1
j_call: TRBJ1-2
d_call: .
clone_size: .
cdr3_aa: CASSPGQNINYGYTF
cdr3_nt: TGCGCCAGCAGTCCTGGGCAGAACATTAACTATGGCTACACCTTC

v_call: TRBV5-8
j_call: TRBJ1-6
d_call: TRBD1
clone_size: .
cdr3_aa: CASSLGLFDRGTSPLHF
cdr3_nt: TGTGCCAGCAGCTTGGGGCTTTTCGACAGGGGGACTTCACCCCTCCACTTT

v_call: TRBV7-8
j_call: TRBJ1-2
d_call: TRBD1
clone_size: many
cdr3_aa: CASSQRTGPGYTF
cdr3_nt: TGTGCCAGCAGTCAGAGGACAGGGCCAGGCTACACCTTC

v_call: TRBV28
j_call: TRBJ2-5
d_call: .
clone_size: many
cdr3_aa: CASSLLGPGEETQYF
cdr3_nt: TGTGCCAGCAGTTTATTAGGGCCCGGTGAAGAGACCCAGTACTTC

v_call: TRBV19
j_call: TRBJ1-1
d_call: .
clone_size: once
cdr3_aa: CASSIARSKNTEAFF
cdr3_nt: TGTGCCAGTAGTATAGCTCGATCGAAGAACACTGAAGCTTTCTTT

v_call: TRBV6-1
j_call: TRBJ2-7
d_call: TRBD1
clone_size: .
cdr3_aa: CASRWDSRRNEQYF
cdr3_nt: TGTGCCAGCAGATGGGACAGTAGGAGAAACGAGCAGTACTTC

v_call: TRBV29-1
j_call: TRBJ1-1
d_call: .
clone_size: few
cdr3_aa: CSVVGPWTEAFF
cdr3_nt: TGCAGCGTTGTAGGGCCCTGGACTGAAGCTTTCTTT

v_call: TRBV7-8
j_call: TRBJ2-1
d_call: .
clone_size: .
cdr3_aa: CASSPFPGSSSYNEQFF
cdr3_nt: TGTGCCAGCAGCCCATTCCCTGGCAGCTCGTCCTACAATGAGCAGTTCTTC

v_call: TRBV20-1
j_call: TRBJ1-1
d_call: TRBD1
clone_size: many
cdr3_aa: CSATLQGADTEAFF
cdr3_nt: TGCAGTGCTACCCTACAGGGGGCGGACACTGAAGCTTTCTTT

v_call: TRBV27
j_call: TRBJ2-7
d_call: .
clone_size: .
cdr3_aa: CASSRDMPYEQYF
cdr3_nt: TGTGCCAGCAGCCGGGACATGCCCTACGAGCAGTACTTC

v_call: TRBV6-1
j_call: TRBJ2-7
d_call: .
clone_size: many
cdr3_aa: CASSNDISQQYF
cdr3_nt: TGTGCCAGCAGTAACGACATCAGCCAGCAGTACTTC

v_call: TRBV3-1
j_call: TRBJ2-2
d_call: .
clone_size: many
cdr3_aa: CASSHRGPGELFF
cdr3_nt: TGTGCCAGCAGCCATAGAGGTCCCGGGGAGCTGTTTTTT

v_call: TRBV4-3
j_call: TRBJ1-5
d_call: .
clone_size: .
cdr3_aa: CASSQVEGYQPQHF
cdr3_nt: TGCGCCAGCAGCCAAGTCGAGGGTTATCAGCCCCAGCATTTT

v_call: TRBV7-9
j_call: TRBJ2-3
d_call: TRBD2
clone_size: many
cdr3_aa: CASSSTGLAGKDTQYF
cdr3_nt: TGTGCCAGCAGTTCTACCGGACTAGCGGGAAAGGATACGCAGTATTTT

v_call: TRBV28
j_call: TRBJ2-5
d_call: .
clone_size: many
cdr3_aa: CASTREETQYF
cdr3_nt: TGTGCCAGCACTAGGGAGGAGACCCAGTACTTC

v_call: TRBV7-2
j_call: TRBJ1-2
d_call: TRBD1
clone_size: .
cdr3_aa: CASSGDRGLDGYTF
cdr3_nt: TGTGCCAGCAGCGGGGACAGGGGGCTGGATGGCTACACCTTC

v_call: TRBV5-8
j_call: TRBJ2-1
d_call: TRBD2
clone_size: many
cdr3_aa: CASSLGVAGANDEQFF
cdr3_nt: TGTGCCAGCAGCTTGGGGGTAGCGGGGGCCAACGATGAGCAGTTCTTC

v_call: TRBV24-1
j_call: TRBJ1-5
d_call: .
clone_size: many
cdr3_aa: CATSDGWSNQPQHF
cdr3_nt: TGTGCCACCAGTGATGGGTGGAGCAATCAGCCCCAGCATTTT

v_call: TRBV15
j_call: TRBJ2-7
d_call: .
clone_size: once
cdr3_aa: CATSSRSWALDEQYF
cdr3_nt: TGTGCCACCAGCAGTCGCTCCTGGGCACTGGACGAGCAGTACTTC

v_call: TRBV12-3/TRBV12-4
j_call: TRBJ2-7
d_call: .
clone_size: many
cdr3_aa: CASTLTGATSYEQYF
cdr3_nt: TGTGCCAGCACTCTGACGGGGGCGACTTCCTACGAGCAGTACTTC

v_call: TRBV27
j_call: TRBJ2-1
d_call: .
clone_size: few
cdr3_aa: CASTLSGTHTYNEQFF
cdr3_nt: TGTGCCAGCACCCTCTCGGGAACCCACACCTACAATGAGCAGTTCTTC

v_call: TRBV4-3
j_call: TRBJ1-5
d_call: .
clone_size: .
cdr3_aa: CASSPRPGGAQPQHF
cdr3_nt: TGCGCCAGCAGCCCCCGCCCTGGTGGCGCTCAGCCCCAGCATTTT

v_call: TRBV6-2/TRBV6-3
j_call: TRBJ2-3
d_call: .
clone_size: many
cdr3_aa: CASSYDSAGWLDTQYF
cdr3_nt: TGTGCCAGCAGTTACGACTCGGCGGGGTGGCTAGATACGCAGTATTTT

v_call: TRBV7-9
j_call: TRBJ2-3
d_call: .
clone_size: many
cdr3_aa: CASSQVDVIDTQYF
cdr3_nt: TGTGCCAGCAGCCAGGTTGACGTGATAGATACGCAGTATTTT

v_call: TRBV12-3/TRBV12-4
j_call: TRBJ2-3
d_call: .
clone_size: many
cdr3_aa: CASSEPLGWTTTSTDTQYF
cdr3_nt: TGTGCCAGCAGCGAACCTTTAGGATGGACTACCACTAGCACAGATACGCAGTATTTT